A selection of T cell receptor beta chains follows, all from one sample in a study of blood T cells in healthy people across ages. TCRdb called the 5' RACE reads again in MiXCR, with one record for every CDR3 protein. The repertoire holds 1.8 million or so distinct CDR3 sequences, with about two fifths as singletons. Material for sequencing was blood. The source is a human donor in good health. CDR3s include the opening cysteine and the closing phenylalanine or tryptophan. A D gene is named only where the DNA matches it firmly. Size is stated for part of the rows, as once, few or many counts, or as a class when the clone is expanded.

cdr3_aa	clone_size	d_call	v_call
CASSYGAGGPGDTQYF	few	TRBD2	TRBV6-5
CASSQEGQAGELFF	.	.	TRBV4-2
CASRQYSYTF	.	.	TRBV6-2/TRBV6-3
CASSPTGASSYEQYF	few	TRBD1	TRBV9
CASSLGDGEGGYTF	.	.	TRBV12-3/TRBV12-4
CASSYSGRGPDTQYF	.	.	TRBV6-2/TRBV6-3
CASSLMFPTRVGANYGYTF	.	.	TRBV7-9
CASSVEGQGDQPQHF	.	.	TRBV9
CSVEGGGGSPYNEQFF	few	.	TRBV29-1
CSILGGTGQGRYEQFF	.	TRBD1	TRBV29-1
CASSVQAGGLNTGELFF	few	TRBD2	TRBV10-2
CSVEQGRDTQYF	many	.	TRBV29-1
CSARDNSNNEQFF	few	.	TRBV20-1
CASSLRLGNEQFF	.	.	TRBV12-3/TRBV12-4
CASSPRQGSNYGYAF	.	TRBD1	TRBV5-1
CASSLFSGGTYEQYF	.	.	TRBV7-2
CASSPSGGVGEKLFF	.	.	TRBV6-5
CASSLVFDEQYF	.	.	TRBV7-9
CASRSGGAGEQFF	.	TRBD2	TRBV27
CAIQPRDSGANVLTF	.	.	TRBV10-3
CASANGLQPQHF	few	.	TRBV6-6
CASIIAGGRDTQYF	.	TRBD2	TRBV7-2